These 10 T cell receptor beta chains were all obtained from the same sample, sequenced in a study of T cell responses to AZD1222 COVID-19 vaccine. TCRdb's copy holds only in-frame clones and misses some; the assay was immunoSEQ multiplex PCR. This table holds approximately 89,000 clones, about 88% found once. The sample consisted of peripheral blood, taken on day 0 of AZD1222 vaccination. These receptors were taken from an adult in good health.

J is TRBJ2-1 and V is TRBV6-5, with 10 bases fitting TRBD1. The CDR3 totals 13 residues. Germline lookup yields CDR1 MNHEY and CDR2 SVGAGI. After removal of 8 bases from V and 5 bases from J, the junction contained 3 bases not matched to a gene. The CDR3 loop is CASGDRGNNEQFF. The CDR3 DNA reads as TGTGCCAGCGGGGACAGGGGAAACAATGAGCAGTTCTTC.

V gene TRBV6-6 combines with J gene TRBJ1-1, with no clear D. Germline-derived CDR1 and CDR2 are MNHNY and SVGAGI (reference sequence). The V end was cut by 6 bases, the J end by 0 bases, with 5 bases between. This CDR3 has 12 residues. The CDR3 spells CASRPMNTEAFF. The CDR3 region has the DNA TGTGCCAGCAGACCTATGAACACTGAAGCTTTCTTT.

This chain links TRBV19 with TRBJ1-2, with 7 bases fitting TRBD1. V shed 5 bases, J shed 4 bases, and the junction held 7 bases outside the gene matches. Germline V gene lookup returns CDR1 LNHDA and CDR2 SQIVND (reference sequence). CDR3 length: 14 residues. CDR3 DNA sequence: TGTGCCAGTAGTTCGGGACAGATCCCCTATGGCTACACCTTC. It is translated as CASSSGQIPYGYTF.

V and J are TRBV29-1 and TRBJ2-5; D tentatively fits TRBD1 or TRBD2 (6 bases each). The CDR3 is 13 amino acids. Germline V lookup: CDR1 SQVTM, CDR2 ANQGSEA. V lost 2 bases and J 5 bases, leaving 12 bases between the germline ends. The CDR3, as DNA: TGCAGCGTTGAAAAGGGGGGACGGGAGACCCAGTACTTC. The encoded protein is CSVEKGGRETQYF.

A single count supports this clone. The rearrangement uses TRBV9 and TRBJ1-4, with TRBD1 identical over 9 bases. V lost 2 bases to trimming and J lost 2 bases; unmatched junction nucleotides: 7. The CDR3 is made up of 17 amino acids. Germline CDR1 SGDLS, CDR2 YYNGEE. The CDR3 sequence: CASSVDLTGGTNEKLFF. CDR3 sequence (DNA): TGTGCCAGCAGCGTCGACTTAACAGGGGGCACTAATGAAAAACTGTTTTTT. Looking up the rest from reference TRBV9 and TRBJ1-4 gives the full variable domain: DSGVTQTPKHLITATGQRVTLRCSPRSGDLSVYWYQQSLDQGLQFLIQYYNGEERAKGNILERFSAQQFPDLHSELNLSSLELGDSALYFCASSVDLTGGTNEKLFFGSGTQLSVL.

The chain combines TRBV6-5 with TRBJ1-2, with a possible D match to TRBD1 (6 bases). V lost 6 bases and J lost 8, with 22 bases in between. The CDR3 consists of 15 residues. Germline V gives CDR1 MNHEY, CDR2 SVGAGI. The CDR3 protein is CASRPRTAAGLGYTF. CDR3 nucleotides: TGTGCCAGCAGACCTCGGACAGCCGCAGGGTTAGGCTACACCTTC.

The J gene is TRBJ2-7, the V gene TRBV5-1; tentative D call: TRBD1 (6 bases). The CDR3 covers 14 residues. The germline gives CDR1 SGHRS, CDR2 YFSETQ. Between the trimmed V and J ends, which lost 0 bases and 6 bases, there was a span of 13 bases. The CDR3 coding sequence is TGCGCCAGCAGCTTGGGCCAGGGGCCCGGCGAGCAGTACTTC. Its protein product is CASSLGQGPGEQYF.

The rearrangement uses TRBV29-1 and TRBJ2-7; 8 bases match TRBD1. There are 13 residues in the CDR3. In germline, CDR1 is SQVTM, CDR2 ANQGSEA. The V and J ends lost 6 bases and 6 bases, in that order; junction bases with no gene match: 10. The CDR3 reads CSVGPTGGAEQYF. CDR3 nucleotides: TGCAGCGTCGGCCCTACAGGGGGAGCCGAGCAGTACTTC.

V gene TRBV7-9 combines with J gene TRBJ2-1, with no clear D. Trimming left V 6 bases short and J 0 bases short, with 15 bases between. Germline CDR1 and CDR2: SEHNR and FQNEAQ (reference sequence). This CDR3 has 16 amino acids. The DNA of the CDR3 is TGTGCCAGCAGTCGTGGACCTCGGAGCTCCTACAATGAGCAGTTCTTC. Its translation is CASSRGPRSSYNEQFF.

The rearrangement uses TRBV27 and TRBJ2-5, with unresolved D. V dropped 6 bases and J dropped 5 bases, with 10 bases sitting between them. Germline CDR1 MNHEY, CDR2 SMNVEV (reference sequence). This CDR3 spans 12 amino acids. The CDR3 DNA reads as TGTGCCAGCAGCTCAGTGGGGGAGACCCAGTACTTC. Translating gives CASSSVGETQYF.